This is a list of T cell receptor beta chains from one sample in a study. MiXCR was run by TCRdb on the 5' RACE reads, yielding one entry per CDR3 protein. The sample has tens of thousands of distinct CDR3 sequences, approximately 25% seen once; the top ten hold about 3%. Sequencing was performed on tumor-infiltrating naive CD4+ T cells sorted from the breast tumor. These receptors originate from a female donor with breast cancer. Both conserved end residues are part of each CDR3. Each record gives: D gene, clone size, V gene, J gene, CDR3 length, CDR3 DNA, CDR3 protein. D genes are given only for firm matches. Clone size is given for some rows only: seen once, a few or many times, or a class if the clone is expanded.

>.|few|TRBV7-2|TRBJ2-1|13
TGTGCCAGCAGCTCCCAAAGGGGGGATGAGCAGTTCTTC
CASSSQRGDEQFF
>.|.|TRBV24-1|TRBJ1-5|15
TGTGCCACCAGTGATGGCACCCAAGGCAATCAGCCCCAGCATTTT
CATSDGTQGNQPQHF
>TRBD1|medium-sized|TRBV5-1|TRBJ2-7|12
TGCGCCAGCAGCCAGGGGGCCTACGAGCAGTACTTC
CASSQGAYEQYF
>.|.|TRBV4-2|TRBJ2-2|14
TGTGCCAGCAGCGTTCAGGGATCTACCGGGGAGCTGTTTTTT
CASSVQGSTGELFF
>TRBD2|.|TRBV7-3|TRBJ2-1|14
TGTGCCAGCAGCTTAATGGCGGGAGTAAATGAGCAGTTCTTC
CASSLMAGVNEQFF
>TRBD1|.|TRBV6-2/TRBV6-3|TRBJ1-5|14
TGTGCCAGCAGGGACCCGGGACAGGCTCAGCCCCAGCATTTT
CASRDPGQAQPQHF
>.|many|TRBV12-3/TRBV12-4|TRBJ2-1|16
TGTGCCAGCACCCTCGTGGCGGGGGCCACCTACAATGAGCAGTTCTTC
CASTLVAGATYNEQFF
>.|few|TRBV7-8|TRBJ1-6|15
TGTGCCAGCAGCTTAGTCTCCAGGGACAATTCACCCCTCCACTTT
CASSLVSRDNSPLHF
>TRBD1|few|TRBV12-3/TRBV12-4|TRBJ1-1|12
TGTGCCAGCAAATCCGGGACAGGTGAAGCTTTCTTT
CASKSGTGEAFF
>.|.|TRBV6-1|TRBJ2-7|14
TGTGCCAGCAGTGACCGCCCCCTATCCTACGAGCAGTACTTC
CASSDRPLSYEQYF
>.|.|TRBV7-8|TRBJ2-7|15
TGTGCCAGCAGCTCTTACCGGGACATTTCCTACGAGCAGTACTTC
CASSSYRDISYEQYF
>.|few|TRBV4-1|TRBJ1-5|15
TGCGCCAGCAGCCAAGATTCATTCGGCAATCAGCCCCAGCATTTT
CASSQDSFGNQPQHF
>.|.|TRBV15|TRBJ2-5|13
TGTGCCACCAGCAGAAATATACAAGAGACCCAGTACTTC
CATSRNIQETQYF
>TRBD1|few|TRBV6-2/TRBV6-3|TRBJ1-5|15
TGTGCCAGCAGGCTCTCCAGGGGGCTTAGGCAGCCCCAGCATTTT
CASRLSRGLRQPQHF
>TRBD2|few|TRBV7-2|TRBJ2-7|14
TGTGCCAGCAGGAGTCGCCTAGCGGCCTACGAGCAGTACTTC
CASRSRLAAYEQYF
>TRBD2|.|TRBV20-1|TRBJ2-5|16
TGCAGTGCAGCGACTAGCGGGAGTTATGGGCAAGAGACCCAGTACTTC
CSAATSGSYGQETQYF
>.|.|TRBV18|TRBJ1-1|14
TGTGCCAGCTCTGAGGGGGGGCTGGGCACTGAAGCTTTCTTT
CASSEGGLGTEAFF
>TRBD1|few|TRBV7-2|TRBJ2-3|15
TGTGCCAGCAGCAACAGACAGGGTGGCACAGATACGCAGTATTTT
CASSNRQGGTDTQYF
>TRBD2|.|TRBV20-1|TRBJ2-3|15
TGCAGTGCTCCCCACGGCGGGAGGGCCACAGATACGCAGTATTTT
CSAPHGGRATDTQYF
>.|many|TRBV6-6|TRBJ2-7|12
TGTGCCAGCGAACTCGACGGTCGAGAGCAGTACTTC
CASELDGREQYF
>.|.|TRBV7-2|TRBJ2-7|14
TGTGCCAACACCTTAAGACGGGGGCCCTACGAGCAGTACTTC
CANTLRRGPYEQYF
>TRBD2|.|TRBV20-1|TRBJ2-1|15
TGCAGTGCTAGCGGGAGGGCCGGGTATTACAAGGAGCAGTTCTTC
CSASGRAGYYKEQFF
>.|many|TRBV9|TRBJ2-6|16
TGTGCCAGCAGCGTAGTAGGGGGGTTTGGGGCCAACGTCCTGACTTTC
CASSVVGGFGANVLTF
>.|few|TRBV6-5|TRBJ2-1|14
TGTGCCAGCAGTTCAGATACAGGGTACAATGGGCAGTTCTTC
CASSSDTGYNGQFF
>.|few|TRBV7-9|TRBJ1-1|12
TGTGCCAGCAGCTTATCAGGGAGTGGAGCTTTCTTT
CASSLSGSGAFF
>.|.|TRBV4-1|TRBJ2-7|15
TGCGCCAGCAGCCAACCCCTGGGGCGTTACTACGAGCAGTACTTC
CASSQPLGRYYEQYF
>TRBD1|.|TRBV24-1|TRBJ2-3|16
TGTGCCACCAGTGACCCGGGACAGGCCGGCACAGATACGCAGTATTTT
CATSDPGQAGTDTQYF
>.|.|TRBV24-1|TRBJ2-2|14
TGTGCCACCAGTGATGGCCCCATCTCGTCGGAGCTGCTTTTT
CATSDGPISSELLF
>TRBD2|.|TRBV5-1|TRBJ2-1|15
TGCGCCAGCAGCTACCGGGACTATATAGGGGATGAGCAGTTCTTC
CASSYRDYIGDEQFF
>TRBD1|.|TRBV7-9|TRBJ2-5|14
TGTGCCAGCAGCCAGGGGACAGCCCAAGAGACCCAGTACTTC
CASSQGTAQETQYF
>.|.|TRBV7-9|TRBJ2-3|16
TGTGCCAGCAGCTTAGGGGGTTCTGGTTTTACAGATACGCAGTATTTT
CASSLGGSGFTDTQYF
>.|.|TRBV7-9|TRBJ1-6|14
TGTGCCAGCAGCTCCGGGACCAATAATTCACCCCTCCACTTT
CASSSGTNNSPLHF
>.|few|TRBV7-2|TRBJ1-5|15
TGTGCCAGCAGCTCGTCGACTGCTATCAATCAGCCCCAGCATTTT
CASSSSTAINQPQHF
>TRBD1|.|TRBV10-2|TRBJ2-7|13
TGCGCCAGCAGTGAAGGACAGGGGTACGAGCAGTACTTC
CASSEGQGYEQYF